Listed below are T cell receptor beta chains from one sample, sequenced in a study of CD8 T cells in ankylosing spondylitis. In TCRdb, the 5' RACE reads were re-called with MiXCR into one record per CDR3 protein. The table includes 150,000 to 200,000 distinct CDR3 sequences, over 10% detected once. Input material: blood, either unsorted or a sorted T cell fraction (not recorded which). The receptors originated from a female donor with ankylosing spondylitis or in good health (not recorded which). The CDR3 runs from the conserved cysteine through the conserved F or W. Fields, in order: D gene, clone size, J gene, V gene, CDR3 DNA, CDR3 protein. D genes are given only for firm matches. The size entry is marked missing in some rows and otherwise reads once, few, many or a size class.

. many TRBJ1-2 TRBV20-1 TGCAGTGCTAGGCCGGGGTTCTATGGCTACACCTTC CSARPGFYGYTF
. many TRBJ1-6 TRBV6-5 TGTGCCAGCAGTTTGACTAATTCACCCCTCCACTTT CASSLTNSPLHF
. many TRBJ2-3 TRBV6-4 TGTGCCAGCAGCCCAAGGAGCGGTGCTAGCACAGATACGCAGTATTTT CASSPRSGASTDTQYF
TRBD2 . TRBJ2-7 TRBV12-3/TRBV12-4 TGTGCCAGCGCTCCGTCCCATAGCGGGAATGGAGGCGAGCAGTACTTC CASAPSHSGNGGEQYF
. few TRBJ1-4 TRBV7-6 TGTGCCAGCAGCTTAGATCAGCTCAATGAAAAACTGTTTTTT CASSLDQLNEKLFF
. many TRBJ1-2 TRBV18 TGTGCCAGCTCACCAAACGGGGAGAGGGATGGCTACACCTTC CASSPNGERDGYTF
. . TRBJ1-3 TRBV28 TGTGCCAGCAGAACCGGTGGCGGGTACTCTGGAAACACCATATATTTT CASRTGGGYSGNTIYF
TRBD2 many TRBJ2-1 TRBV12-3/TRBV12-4 TGTGCCAGCAGTTTACGGGCGGGAGGAGGCTACAATGAGCAGTTCTTC CASSLRAGGGYNEQFF
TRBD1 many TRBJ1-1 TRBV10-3 TGTGCCATCAACTGGGACAGGAACACTGAAGCTTTCTTT CAINWDRNTEAFF
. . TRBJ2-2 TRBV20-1 TGCAGTGCTAGCGTGGGTCCGTTCACCGGGGAGCTGTTTTTT CSASVGPFTGELFF
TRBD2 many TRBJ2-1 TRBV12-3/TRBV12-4 TGTGCCAGCAGGCGACTAGCGAGATACAATGAGCAGTTCTTC CASRRLARYNEQFF